Below are 29 T cell receptor beta chains sequenced from a single sample in a study of CD8 T cells in ankylosing spondylitis. TCRdb analysed the 5' RACE reads with MiXCR anew, one entry per CDR3 protein. The sample has fewer than 200,000 distinct CDR3 sequences, over 15% seen once. The specimen sequenced was blood, either unsorted or a sorted T cell fraction (not recorded which). The receptors were gathered from a male donor aged 5-30 years with ankylosing spondylitis or in good health (not recorded which).

This clonotype was observed at least ten times. This sequence joins TRBV25-1 and TRBJ2-5; TRBD2 agrees at 8 bases. CDR3 length: 14 amino acids. Germline V gives CDR1 MGHDK, CDR2 SYGVNS. The V and J ends lost 7 bases and 3 bases, in that order; junction bases with no gene match: 7. CDR3 nucleotides: TGTGCCAGCAACCCGAGCGGGAGCAAAGAGACCCAGTACTTC. Amino acid sequence: CASNPSGSKETQYF.

This chain links TRBV20-1 with TRBJ2-7; TRBD1 is a possible D gene (6 bases). Trimming pared 4 bases from V and 2 bases from J, leaving 18 bases between. The CDR3 contains 15 residues. Germline loops: CDR1 DFQATT, CDR2 SNEGSKA (reference sequence). The CDR3 loop is CSATRWRQGTYEQYF. The CDR3 DNA follows: TGCAGTGCTACCCGATGGAGGCAGGGGACCTACGAGCAGTACTTC.

This clonotype has ten or more counts. This sequence joins TRBV5-1 and TRBJ2-2; D is unclear. Germline CDR1 reads SGHRS; CDR2 reads YFSETQ. This CDR3 contains 15 residues. V was trimmed by 2 bases and J by 5 bases, leaving 13 bases between them. The CDR3 region is CASSFWLATTGELFF. For the CDR3, the DNA is TGCGCCAGCAGCTTCTGGCTCGCTACAACCGGGGAGCTGTTTTTT.

This clonotype was counted many times. V gene TRBV5-1 combines with J gene TRBJ1-6; TRBD1 might be the D (5 bases). Germline lookup yields CDR1 SGHRS and CDR2 YFSETQ. The CDR3 has 17 residues. Deletions cut 0 bases from V and 7 bases from J, with 17 bases between. The CDR3 coding sequence is TGCGCCAGCAGCTTGGCAGCGACAGCTTTCTTCAATTCACCCCTCCACTTT. It is translated as CASSLAATAFFNSPLHF.

This clonotype was counted ten times or more. This chain uses TRBV28 with TRBJ2-3, with D tentatively TRBD1 or TRBD2 (5 bases each). With 6 bases removed from V and 3 bases from J, the gap between germline ends came to 25 bases. Germline values: CDR1 MDHEN, CDR2 SYDVKM. CDR3 size: 18 residues. CDR3 amino acids: CASSLQLVTAGGTDTQYF. Written as DNA, the CDR3 is TGTGCCAGCAGCCTACAGCTCGTGACAGCCGGAGGTACAGATACGCAGTATTTT.

At least ten counts were recorded for this clonotype. This sequence joins TRBV29-1 and TRBJ2-2; D call uncertain. Germline lookup yields CDR1 SQVTM and CDR2 ANQGSEA. This CDR3 has 16 amino acids. V dropped 7 bases and J dropped 3 bases, with 21 bases sitting between them. CDR3 protein: CSAVKVGSEYTGELFF. CDR3 DNA sequence: TGCAGCGCCGTAAAGGTCGGGTCTGAGTACACCGGGGAGCTGTTTTTT.

This clonotype was recorded many times. This rearrangement joins TRBV12-3 or TRBV12-4 to TRBJ2-5, with D possibly being TRBD1 or TRBD2 (5 bases each). V was pared by 9 bases and J by 4 bases, with 18 bases between. There are 14 residues in the CDR3. The CDR3 sequence is CASGIGGSTETQYF. The CDR3 DNA is TGTGCCAGTGGGATTGGGGGTTCTACAGAGACCCAGTACTTC.

This clonotype was counted ten times or more. V is TRBV20-1 and J is TRBJ2-1; TRBD2 aligns across 10 bases. The CDR3 is 14 residues long. The V and J ends lost 4 bases and 3 bases, in that order; junction bases with no gene match: 3. Germline values: CDR1 DFQATT, CDR2 SNEGSKA (reference sequence). Here the CDR3 DNA reads TGCAGTGCTAAGCGGGAGGGCCACTACAATGAGCAGTTCTTC. It specifies CSAKREGHYNEQFF.

This clonotype was found many times. The genes are TRBV12-3 or TRBV12-4 and TRBJ2-4; 11 positions agree with TRBD1. J was trimmed by 7 bases and V by 7 bases; bases with no gene match: 9. CDR3 length: 15 residues. CDR3 in DNA: TGTGCCAGCACCTGGACAGGGGGCGTAAGGAACATTCAGTACTTC. Translated, it gives CASTWTGGVRNIQYF.

V gene TRBV23-1 combines with J gene TRBJ2-2; no clear D gene. TRBV23-1 is given ORF status, its function remaining uncertain. The CDR3 covers 17 residues. V dropped 4 bases and J dropped 3 bases, with 18 bases sitting between them. The CDR3, as DNA: TGCGCCAGCAGTCCATGCGGAGCTCCCGATTACACCGGGGAGCTGTTTTTT. This codes for CASSPCGAPDYTGELFF.

This clonotype was counted only a few times. The rearrangement links TRBV12-3 or TRBV12-4 to TRBJ1-1; D might be TRBD1 (6 bases). This CDR3 has 15 amino acids. The V gene lost 1 base and the J gene lost 2 bases, with 11 bases spanning the gap. CDR3 residues: CASSLGTGLNTEAFF. CDR3 nucleotide sequence: TGTGCCAGCAGTTTAGGAACAGGGCTCAACACTGAAGCTTTCTTT.

V and J are TRBV27 and TRBJ2-7; D not certain. Germline V gene data show CDR1 as MNHEY and CDR2 as SMNVEV (reference sequence). CDR3 length: 16 amino acids. V gave up 2 bases and J gave up 5 bases, with 19 bases separating them. Written as DNA, the CDR3 is TGTGCCAGCAGTTTACTGGGTGCGTTCGGATCCGACGAGCAGTACTTC. Residues: CASSLLGAFGSDEQYF.

This clonotype was picked up many times. The chain carries TRBV5-1 and TRBJ2-5; TRBD2 might be the D (6 bases). V was cut by 6 bases and J by 4 bases, with 19 bases left in between. Germline values: CDR1 SGHRS, CDR2 YFSETQ. The CDR3 loop spans 15 amino acids. In DNA form, the CDR3 reads TGCGCCAGCACGACCCTCCAGGGACTTCGAGAGACCCAGTACTTC. This codes for CASTTLQGLRETQYF.

The CDR3, as DNA: TGCAGCGTTCGGGGATCCTCCTACGAGCAGTACTTC. Translating gives CSVRGSSYEQYF. V and J are TRBV29-1 and TRBJ2-7; a possible D gene is TRBD2 (5 bases). Germline values: CDR1 SQVTM, CDR2 ANQGSEA. The CDR3 consists of 12 residues. Trimming pared 5 bases from V and 0 bases from J, leaving 8 bases between.

This clonotype occurred a few times. This sequence joins TRBV23-1 and TRBJ2-1; D is perhaps TRBD1 or TRBD2 (6 bases each). TRBV23-1 falls under the ORF class, with uncertain function. V lost 8 bases, J lost 0 bases, and 17 bases lay in between. The CDR3 runs 16 residues. CDR3 nucleotide sequence: TGCGCCAGCGGACACCGGGGGCCGAGCTCCTACAATGAGCAGTTCTTC. Protein sequence: CASGHRGPSSYNEQFF.

This clonotype was recorded at least ten times. This chain connects TRBV5-6 to TRBJ2-2; possible D gene TRBD2, 5 bases. The CDR3 loop spans 16 amino acids. With 0 bases removed from V and 0 bases from J, the gap between germline ends came to 9 bases. In germline, CDR1 is SGHDT, CDR2 YYEEEE. CDR3 sequence (DNA): TGTGCCAGCAGCTTGGGGACTCACGCGAACACCGGGGAGCTGTTTTTT. Encoded protein: CASSLGTHANTGELFF.

This clonotype was recorded at least ten times. The chain combines TRBV5-6 with TRBJ1-2; D call uncertain. V shed 7 bases and J shed 7 bases, with 14 bases lying between them. CDR1 is SGHDT and CDR2 is YYEEEE in the germline V gene. The CDR3 has 12 amino acids. The chain's CDR3 is CASGRELSGYTF. As DNA, the CDR3 is TGTGCCAGCGGCCGGGAACTGTCTGGCTACACCTTC.

The gene calls are TRBV20-1 and TRBJ2-5; no reliable D call. CDR1 and CDR2 from the germline V gene are DFQATT and SNEGSKA (reference sequence). CDR3 length: 15 residues. V lost 1 base, J lost 0 bases, and 12 bases lay in between. The CDR3 sequence: CSARGWADYQETQYF. CDR3 DNA: TGCAGTGCTAGAGGTTGGGCAGATTACCAAGAGACCCAGTACTTC.

This clonotype was picked up many times. V and J are TRBV3-1 and TRBJ2-7; perhaps TRBD2 as D (6 bases). Germline loops: CDR1 LGHDT, CDR2 YNNKEL (reference sequence). The CDR3 runs to 16 residues. The V and J ends lost 0 bases and 2 bases respectively, with 14 bases between them. CDR3 sequence (DNA): TGTGCCAGCAGCCAAGATGGAGTAGCGGAGACCTACGAGCAGTACTTC. This codes for CASSQDGVAETYEQYF.

The CDR3 is CASSGVGDGTTEAFF. In nucleotides, the CDR3 is TGTGCCAGCAGTGGAGTAGGGGATGGGACCACTGAAGCTTTCTTT. This chain links TRBV25-1 with TRBJ1-1; D is possibly TRBD1 (5 bases). Germline lookup yields CDR1 MGHDK and CDR2 SYGVNS. This CDR3 has 15 amino acids. V was clipped by 4 bases and J by 4 bases, with 16 bases between them.

This clonotype was counted between two and nine times. This chain uses TRBV6-5 with TRBJ2-5, with D uncertain. Per germline, CDR1 MNHEY and CDR2 SVGAGI. This CDR3 has 12 amino acids. The V gene lost 8 bases and the J gene lost 2 bases, with 9 bases spanning the gap. CDR3 protein: CASGTIQETQYF. The CDR3 region has the DNA TGTGCCAGCGGTACTATTCAAGAGACCCAGTACTTC.

Ten or more counts support this clonotype. The V gene is TRBV20-1, the J gene TRBJ1-1; a weak D match, TRBD1 (5 bases). This CDR3 region has 14 residues. V lost 1 base to trimming and J lost 5 bases, with 14 bases between them. The V gene's germline CDR1 is DFQATT and CDR2 SNEGSKA (reference sequence). In DNA, the CDR3 is TGCAGTGCTAGAGCGGGGGAAAGGGGTACTGAAGCTTTCTTT. The encoded protein is CSARAGERGTEAFF.

This clonotype has ten or more counts. The J gene is TRBJ2-3, the V gene TRBV29-1; TRBD2 agrees at 14 bases. The CDR3 loop spans 16 amino acids. V dropped 4 bases and J dropped 4; count of bases not matched to a gene: 7. Germline V lookup: CDR1 SQVTM, CDR2 ANQGSEA. This chain's CDR3 is CSVVVGLAGGADTQYF. In DNA, the CDR3 is TGCAGCGTTGTGGTAGGACTAGCGGGAGGTGCAGATACGCAGTATTTT.

This clonotype was seen repeatedly, ten times or more. The chain has TRBV12-3 or TRBV12-4 and TRBJ2-3; tentatively, D is TRBD1 (7 bases). The ends were cut back, 5 bases at V and 6 bases at J, with 18 bases in the middle. CDR3 size: 15 residues. CDR3 amino acids: CASSPRQGGSDTQYF. The CDR3 DNA sequence: TGTGCCAGCAGTCCACGACAGGGAGGCTCCGATACGCAGTATTTT.

The genes are TRBV20-1 and TRBJ2-1; D unclear. The CDR3 is made up of 15 amino acids. Deletions cut 1 base from V and 0 bases from J, with 10 bases between. Germline loops: CDR1 DFQATT, CDR2 SNEGSKA (reference sequence). Here the CDR3 DNA reads TGCAGTGCTAGAGTCGGCCTCAGCTCCTACAATGAGCAGTTCTTC. Its translation: CSARVGLSSYNEQFF.

In its sample, this clonotype was seen many times. The genes are TRBV30 and TRBJ2-7, with unresolved D. Germline V gene sequence: CDR1 GTSNPN, CDR2 SVGIG (reference sequence). The CDR3 totals 13 residues. Trimming removed 4 bases at V and 0 bases at J, with 10 bases between. The CDR3 DNA reads TGTGCCTGGAAGTACAGAGGCTCCTACGAGCAGTACGTC. Translated: CAWKYRGSYEQYV.

This clonotype was recorded a few times. The rearrangement links TRBV10-2 to TRBJ2-7; the match to TRBD1 covers 11 bases. The CDR3 length is 12 residues. V trimming: 8 bases; J trimming: 7 bases; junction bases outside the gene matches: 4. The germline V gene encodes CDR1 WSHSY and CDR2 SAAADI. The CDR3 nucleotides read TGCGCCAGCGGACAGGGGGCTAAGGAGCAGTACGTC. This encodes CASGQGAKEQYV.

This clonotype has at least ten counts. The rearrangement uses TRBV12-3 or TRBV12-4 and TRBJ2-3; 12 nucleotides align to TRBD2. The CDR3 is made up of 16 amino acids. V was clipped by 6 bases and J by 0 bases; unmatched bases: 4. The CDR3 sequence is CASSTTSGRSTDTQYF. CDR3 coding DNA: TGTGCCAGCAGCACGACTAGCGGGAGAAGCACAGATACGCAGTATTTT.

In this sample, this clonotype turned up many times. The genes are TRBV11-2 and TRBJ2-7, with 7 nucleotides matching TRBD2. The J segment lost 2 bases and the V segment lost 5 bases, leaving 6 bases of the junction unmatched. There are 14 residues in the CDR3. Germline CDR1 and CDR2: SGHAT and FQNNGV. The CDR3 DNA is TGTGCCAGCAGCCTTCTCCGGGGGGCCTACGAGCAGTACTTC. Amino acid sequence: CASSLLRGAYEQYF.